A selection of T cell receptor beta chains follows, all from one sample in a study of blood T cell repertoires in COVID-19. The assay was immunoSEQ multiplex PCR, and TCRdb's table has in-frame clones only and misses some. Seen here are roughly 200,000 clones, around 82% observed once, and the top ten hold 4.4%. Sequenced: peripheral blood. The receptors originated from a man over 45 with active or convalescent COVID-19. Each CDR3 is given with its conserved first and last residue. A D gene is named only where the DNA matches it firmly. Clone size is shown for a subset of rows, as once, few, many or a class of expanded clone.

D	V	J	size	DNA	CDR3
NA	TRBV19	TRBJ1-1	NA	TGTGCCAGCTGCTTGACAGAGAACACTGAAGCTTTCTTT	CASCLTENTEAFF
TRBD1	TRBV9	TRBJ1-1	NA	TGTGCCAGCAGCGTCGGACAGGGAGCAGAGAAGACTGAAGCTTTCTTT	CASSVGQGAEKTEAFF
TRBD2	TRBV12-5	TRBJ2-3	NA	TGTGCTAGTGGTTTTGGGACTACTGGGGATACGCAGTATTTT	CASGFGTTGDTQYF
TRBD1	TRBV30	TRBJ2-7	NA	TGTGCCTGGTGGGACAGCCCCTACGAGCAGTACTTC	CAWWDSPYEQYF
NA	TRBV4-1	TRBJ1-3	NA	TGCGCCAGCAGCCCTCCGGGACAACTCTCTGGAAACACCATATATTTT	CASSPPGQLSGNTIYF
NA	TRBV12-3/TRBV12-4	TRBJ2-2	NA	TGTGCCAGCAGTTTAGCCCCGACCGGGGAGCTGTTTTTT	CASSLAPTGELFF
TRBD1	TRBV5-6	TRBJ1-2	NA	TGTGCCAGCAGCTCCCCCATACGGACAGGGGTGGGCTACACCTTC	CASSSPIRTGVGYTF
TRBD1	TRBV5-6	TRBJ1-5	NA	TGTGCCAGCAGCTTGCTGACAGGGGGTGAACAGCCCCAGCATTTT	CASSLLTGGEQPQHF
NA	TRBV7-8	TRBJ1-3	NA	TGTGCCAGCAGCTTAGCCCCGGACTCGAGCTCTGGAAACACCATATATTTT	CASSLAPDSSSGNTIYF
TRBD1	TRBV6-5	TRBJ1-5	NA	TGTGCCAGCAGCCAGGGGGCTGATCAGCCCCAGCATTTT	CASSQGADQPQHF
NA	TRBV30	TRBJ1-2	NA	TGTGCCTGGAGTGTGTCGGGACATTCGGGCTACACCTTC	CAWSVSGHSGYTF
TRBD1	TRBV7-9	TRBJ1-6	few	TGTGCCAGCAGCTCATCCGGGACAGGACATTTGGGTGATTCACCCCTCCACTTT	CASSSSGTGHLGDSPLHF
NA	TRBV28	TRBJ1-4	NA	TGTGCCAGCAGTCCTCGAAGGAGCGGTGAAAAACTGTTTTTT	CASSPRRSGEKLFF
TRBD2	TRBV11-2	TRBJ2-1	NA	TGTGCCAGCAGCTTCGGGACTAGCGGTCAGAGCTCCTACAATGAGCAGTTCTTC	CASSFGTSGQSSYNEQFF
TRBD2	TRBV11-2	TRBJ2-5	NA	TGTGCCAGCAGCTTAGCTTCTAGCGGGGGGGCTCGGGAGACCCAGTACTTC	CASSLASSGGARETQYF
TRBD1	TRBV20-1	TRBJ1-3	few	TGCAGTGCTAATGACAGGGGACAAAGCTCTGGAAACACCATATATTTT	CSANDRGQSSGNTIYF
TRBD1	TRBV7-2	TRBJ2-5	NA	TGTGCCAGCAGCTCTAGACAGGGCCAAGAGACCCAGTACTTC	CASSSRQGQETQYF
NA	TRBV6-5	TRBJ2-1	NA	TGTGCCAGCAGGGAGACAGGTGCCATTGATGAGCAGTTCTTC	CASRETGAIDEQFF
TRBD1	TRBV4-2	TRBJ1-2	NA	TGTGCCAGCAGCACTCCGGGACAGGGGCTCTATGGCTACACCTTC	CASSTPGQGLYGYTF
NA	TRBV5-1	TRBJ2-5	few	TGCGCCAGCAGCCTCCCCGGGGAGGAGACCCAGTACTTC	CASSLPGEETQYF
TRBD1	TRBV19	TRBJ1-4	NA	TGTGCCAGTAGTAGCTACTACAGGGGGCGAGGAGAAAAACTGTTTTTT	CASSSYYRGRGEKLFF
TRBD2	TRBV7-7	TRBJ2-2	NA	TGTGCCAGCAGCCCGTCCCGGGGCGGGGGGAACACCGGGGAGCTGTTTTTT	CASSPSRGGGNTGELFF
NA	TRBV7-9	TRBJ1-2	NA	TGTGCCAGCAGCTTAGAACAGGGCTATGGCTACACCTTC	CASSLEQGYGYTF
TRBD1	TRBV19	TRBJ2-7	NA	TGTGCCAGTAGTTTTAGTCAGGGGGCCTACGAGCAGTACTTC	CASSFSQGAYEQYF
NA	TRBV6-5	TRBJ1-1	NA	TGTGCCAGCAGTTACTTTGCGGGGGGCGCTACTGAAGCTTTCTTT	CASSYFAGGATEAFF
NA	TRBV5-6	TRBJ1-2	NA	TGTGCCAGCAGCTTTCAGGGGCCTGGCTACACCTTC	CASSFQGPGYTF
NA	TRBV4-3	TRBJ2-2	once	TGCGCCAGCAGCCAAGGCGTGGGGGCGCGGACCGGGGAGCTGTTTTTT	CASSQGVGARTGELFF
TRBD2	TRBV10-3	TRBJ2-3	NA	TGTGCCATCAGTGAGCTCGGGGGGGACACAGATACGCAGTATTTT	CAISELGGDTDTQYF
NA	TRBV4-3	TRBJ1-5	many	TGCGCCAGCAGCCAAGATCAGGGAGGGACACCGAATCAGCCCCAGCATTTT	CASSQDQGGTPNQPQHF
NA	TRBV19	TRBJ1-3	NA	TGTGCCAGTACCCCGCGGGACTCTGGAAACACCATATATTTT	CASTPRDSGNTIYF
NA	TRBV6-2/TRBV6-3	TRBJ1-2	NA	TGTGCCAGCAGTTACTCGGGCGAAAACTATGGCTACACCTTC	CASSYSGENYGYTF
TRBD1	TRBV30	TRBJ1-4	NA	TGTGCCGGCGCCAGGGGGAATGAAAAACTGTTTTTT	CAGARGNEKLFF
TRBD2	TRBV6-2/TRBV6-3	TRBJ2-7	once	TGTGCCAGCAGTTACGGGCGGGGGGCCATCCCGAACTACGAGCAGTACTTC	CASSYGRGAIPNYEQYF
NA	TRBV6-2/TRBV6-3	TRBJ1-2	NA	TGTGCCAGCAGTTACCGGCAGGCCCTTAACTATGGCTACACCTTC	CASSYRQALNYGYTF
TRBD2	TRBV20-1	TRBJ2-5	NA	TGCAGTGCCAGTATGGTTAGCGGGGACCCCCGGACCCAGTACTTC	CSASMVSGDPRTQYF
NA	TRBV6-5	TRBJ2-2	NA	TGTGCCAGCAGCCCCGGGGGGCTAACCGGGGAGCTGTTTTTT	CASSPGGLTGELFF
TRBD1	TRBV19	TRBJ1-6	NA	TGTGCCAGTAGTGGGACAGGCGTTGGCTCACCCCTCCACTTT	CASSGTGVGSPLHF
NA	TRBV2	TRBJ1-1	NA	TGTGCCAGCAGTGTACGGGTTGCTGAAGCTTTCTTT	CASSVRVAEAFF
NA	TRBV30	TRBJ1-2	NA	TGTGCCTGCCCTTCCTGGCGGTACTATGGCTGGGGCTACACCTTC	CACPSWRYYGWGYTF
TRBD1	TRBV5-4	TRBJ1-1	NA	TGTGCCAGCAGCAAGGGACAGGGGGCGCCTACTGAAGCTTTCTTT	CASSKGQGAPTEAFF
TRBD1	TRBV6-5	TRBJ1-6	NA	TGTGCCATCTCACTCGGGACAGAGCTCTCACCCCTCCACTTT	CAISLGTELSPLHF
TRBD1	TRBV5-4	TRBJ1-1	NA	TGTGCCAGCAGCTCCCCCTGGACAGGGGATACTGAAGCTTTCTTT	CASSSPWTGDTEAFF
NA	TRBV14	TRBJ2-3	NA	TGTGCCAGCAGCCAAGATGTAATTCAGGGGCGCGATACGCAGTATTTT	CASSQDVIQGRDTQYF
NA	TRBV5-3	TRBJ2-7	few	TGTGCCAGAAGCTTGTGCGGGGACTCCTACGAGCAGTACTTC	CARSLCGDSYEQYF
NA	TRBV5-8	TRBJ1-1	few	TGTGCCAGCAGCGTGGGCGGACAGCGATGGGCTGAAGCTTTCTTT	CASSVGGQRWAEAFF
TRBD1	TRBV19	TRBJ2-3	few	TGTGCCAGTAGTATAGGGACAGGGTTCACAGATACGCAGTATTTT	CASSIGTGFTDTQYF
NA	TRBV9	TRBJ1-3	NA	TGTGCCAGCAGCGTAGTCGGAGATGGAAACACCATATATTTT	CASSVVGDGNTIYF
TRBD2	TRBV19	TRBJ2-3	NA	TGTGCCAGTAGTATAACTAGCGGGGGCACAGATACGCAGTATTTT	CASSITSGGTDTQYF